Sequencing of this T cell receptor (beta chain) was carried out in a study of blood T cell repertoires in COVID-19. On the study more broadly: The samples span acute and convalescent COVID-19 from the United States, Italy and Spain. PBMCs, B-cell-depleted T cells, or T cells provided the cDNA or gDNA that made up the material.

V lost 3 bases to trimming and J lost 2 bases, with 30 bases between them. The V gene's germline CDR1 is SNHLY and CDR2 FYNNEI. The CDR3 is 21 residues long. Seattle's enrolled individuals joined amid active infection and were then monitored longitudinally. The table came from immunoSEQ multiplex PCR; TCRdb's copy has only in-frame clones and leaves some out. The sample lists some 100,000 clones, around 88% seen once, with 2.1% in the top ten. The TCR was taken from a man in his fifties with COVID-19, enrolled during active disease. The V and J genes are TRBV2 and TRBJ2-3, with a tentative D call TRBD1 (6 bases). Source material: peripheral blood. The CDR3 loop is CASSDPLGADLGDTTTDTQYF. The CDR3 nucleotides are TGTGCCAGCAGTGATCCGTTGGGGGCGGATCTCGGGGATACCACCACAGATACGCAGTATTTT.